This T cell receptor beta chain was profiled in a study of blood T cell repertoires in COVID-19. As for the study in general: Both acute and convalescent COVID-19 samples were obtained from the United States, Italy and Spain. The cDNA or gDNA used as material had been derived from T cells, B-cell-depleted T cells, or PBMCs.

How the authors handled the data: Nucleated cell counts were estimated from reference gene primer amplification. The method was immunoSEQ multiplex PCR; TCRdb's version includes in-frame clones alone and lacks a portion of them. V and J calls and clone size come straight from that table; D and trimming were deduced from the DNA. Here the sample spans some 670,000 clones, just under 90% being singletons. Germline assignment: CDR1 LNHNV and CDR2 YYDKDF (reference sequence). Trimming cost V 5 bases and J 3 bases; bases outside gene matches: 1. The CDR3 spans 12 residues. V and J are TRBV15 and TRBJ2-7; 7 bases fit TRBD1. What was sequenced was peripheral blood. This TCR derives from a woman younger than 30 with acute or convalescent COVID-19. The CDR3 region has the DNA TGTGCCACCAGCGGGACAGTCTACGAGCAGTACTTC. It codes for CATSGTVYEQYF.